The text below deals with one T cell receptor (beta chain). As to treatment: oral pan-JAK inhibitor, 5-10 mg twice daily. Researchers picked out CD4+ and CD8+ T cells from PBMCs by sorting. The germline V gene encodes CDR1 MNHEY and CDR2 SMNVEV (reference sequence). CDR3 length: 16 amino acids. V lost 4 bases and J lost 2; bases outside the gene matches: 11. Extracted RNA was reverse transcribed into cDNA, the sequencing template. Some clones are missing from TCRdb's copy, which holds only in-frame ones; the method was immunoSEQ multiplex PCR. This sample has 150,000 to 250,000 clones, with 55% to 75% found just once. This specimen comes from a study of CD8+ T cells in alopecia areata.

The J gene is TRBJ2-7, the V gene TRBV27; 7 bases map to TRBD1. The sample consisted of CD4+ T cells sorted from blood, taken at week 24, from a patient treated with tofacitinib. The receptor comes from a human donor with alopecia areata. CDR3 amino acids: CASSSPATGRTYEQYF. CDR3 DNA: TGTGCCAGCAGTTCCCCCGCGACAGGGCGCACCTACGAGCAGTACTTC.